Presented here are 21 T cell receptor beta chains from one specimen sequenced in a study of beta chain features in type 1 diabetes. Investigators reverse transcribed all isolated RNA, so they sequenced expressed TCRB transcripts. The repertoire was sequenced with immunoSEQ multiplex PCR; TCRdb's copy has only in-frame clones and lacks some. The sample lists 140,000 to 150,000 clones; around 51% were seen once. Material: Tregs from blood. The receptors here all came from a man aged 18 to 30 in good health.

This clone was seen more than once but under ten times. This rearrangement joins TRBV28 to TRBJ2-1; D possibly corresponds to TRBD2 (6 bases). The CDR3 totals 15 residues. The germline gives CDR1 MDHEN, CDR2 SYDVKM. V was clipped by 3 bases and J by 6 bases, with 15 bases between them. CDR3 nucleotides: TGTGCCAGCAGTTTTCCGGGACGGAGGGGCAATGAGCAGTTCTTC. This sequence encodes CASSFPGRRGNEQFF.

This clone was observed a single time. This chain uses TRBV30 with TRBJ2-1, with D unclear. Germline lookup yields CDR1 GTSNPN and CDR2 SVGIG (reference sequence). Deletions cut 7 bases from V and 0 bases from J, with 13 bases between. The CDR3 covers 14 residues. The CDR3 loop reads CASSTLSSYNEQFF. The CDR3 DNA sequence: TGTGCCTCCTCGACTCTTAGCTCCTACAATGAGCAGTTCTTC.

The J gene is TRBJ1-1, the V gene TRBV10-3, with D possibly being TRBD1 (6 bases). The CDR3 is 15 amino acids. With 4 bases removed from V and 1 base from J, the gap between germline ends came to 13 bases. Germline V gene data show CDR1 as ENHRY and CDR2 as SYGVKD. The CDR3 sequence: CAISANSQGNTEAFF. As DNA, the CDR3 is TGTGCCATCAGTGCGAACTCACAGGGGAACACTGAAGCTTTCTTT.

This sequence joins TRBV30 and TRBJ2-6; a weak D match, TRBD1 (6 bases). The CDR3 has 18 residues. V was pared by 0 bases and J by 6 bases, with 21 bases between. Germline CDR1 and CDR2: GTSNPN and SVGIG (reference sequence). The CDR3 nucleotides read TGTGCCTGGAGTGTACTAGGGGGTGCCGTGGCCATGGCCAACGTCCTGACTTTC. It specifies CAWSVLGGAVAMANVLTF.

This rearrangement joins TRBV19 to TRBJ2-2, with 9 bases fitting TRBD2. After removal of 5 bases from V and 3 bases from J, the junction contained 7 bases not matched to a gene. The germline V gene encodes CDR1 LNHDA and CDR2 SQIVND (reference sequence). This CDR3 has 16 amino acids. CDR3 region: CASSPRAGGYTGELFF. CDR3 bases: TGTGCCAGTAGTCCGCGAGCGGGGGGATACACCGGGGAGCTGTTTTTT.

The rearrangement uses TRBV15 and TRBJ2-5, with TRBD1 identical over 7 bases. Germline V lookup: CDR1 LNHNV, CDR2 YYDKDF (reference sequence). The CDR3 has 18 residues. After removal of 0 bases from V and 5 bases from J, the junction contained 15 bases not matched to a gene. Here the CDR3 reads CATSRDRVGGPHRETQYF. The CDR3, as DNA: TGTGCCACCAGCAGAGATCGGGTAGGGGGCCCACATAGGGAGACCCAGTACTTC. The variable domain in full, with the rest retrieved from reference TRBV15 and TRBJ2-5, is DAMVIQNPRYQVTQFGKPVTLSCSQTLNHNVMYWYQQKSSQAPKLLFHYYDKDFNNEADTPDNFQSRRPNTSFCFLDIRSPGLGDTAMYLCATSRDRVGGPHRETQYFGPGTRLLVL.

The CDR3, as DNA: TGCAGCGTCAGAGACAGGGGGCACACTGGCTACACCTTC. This translates into CSVRDRGHTGYTF. The chain employs TRBV29-1 and TRBJ1-2, with 10 bases matching TRBD1. The CDR3 loop spans 13 amino acids. Unmatched junction bases numbered 8, after V lost 6 bases and J lost 7 bases. The germline gives CDR1 SQVTM, CDR2 ANQGSEA.

The gene calls are TRBV5-1 and TRBJ2-3, with TRBD1 as a possible D gene (6 bases). Germline CDR1 SGHRS, CDR2 YFSETQ. V lost 2 bases, J lost 0 bases, and 16 bases lay in between. The CDR3 runs 17 residues. The CDR3 loop is CASSFRNDRPSTDTQYF. The CDR3 coding sequence is TGCGCCAGCAGCTTCCGTAATGACAGGCCTAGCACAGATACGCAGTATTTT. Variable domain in full (rest from reference TRBV5-1 and TRBJ2-3): KAGVTQTPRYLIKTRGQQVTLSCSPISGHRSVSWYQQTPGQGLQFLFEYFSETQRNKGNFPGRFSGRQFSNSRSEMNVSTLELGDSALYLCASSFRNDRPSTDTQYFGPGTRLTVL.

V gene TRBV7-8 combines with J gene TRBJ1-1, with D possibly being TRBD1 (5 bases). Trimming left V 2 bases short and J 0 bases short, with 7 bases between. Germline V gene sequence: CDR1 SGHVS, CDR2 FQNEAQ. CDR3 length: 14 residues. The CDR3 loop is CASSLRGLNTEAFF. CDR3 DNA sequence: TGTGCCAGCAGCTTAAGGGGTTTGAACACTGAAGCTTTCTTT.

This chain joins TRBV7-2 and TRBJ2-1; 9 nucleotides line up with TRBD1. Germline CDR1 is SGHTA and CDR2 is FQGNSA. This CDR3 has 16 residues. After removal of 1 base from V and 2 bases from J, the junction contained 3 bases not matched to a gene. The CDR3 sequence: CASSLVRTGAYNEQFF. CDR3 DNA: TGTGCCAGCAGCTTAGTGAGGACAGGGGCCTACAATGAGCAGTTCTTC.

This clone was detected a few times. The chain has TRBV7-2 and TRBJ1-5, with D possibly being TRBD1 (6 bases). The V end was cut by 2 bases, the J end by 6 bases, with 14 bases between. Germline CDR1 and CDR2: SGHTA and FQGNSA. The CDR3 runs 15 residues. The chain's CDR3 is CASSLSVGGIQPQHF. CDR3 DNA sequence: TGTGCCAGCAGCTTATCTGTAGGGGGAATTCAGCCCCAGCATTTT.

This chain uses TRBV19 with TRBJ2-7; 7 bases are shared with TRBD1. V shed 4 bases, J shed 4 bases, and the junction held 10 bases outside the gene matches. This CDR3 comprises 15 residues. Germline assignment: CDR1 LNHDA and CDR2 SQIVND (reference sequence). CDR3 DNA sequence: TGTGCCAGTAGTACCCATTATGGCAGGGGGTACGAGCAGTACTTC. Translated: CASSTHYGRGYEQYF.

The genes are TRBV18 and TRBJ2-7; D is unresolved. Germline V CDR1 and CDR2: KGHSH, LQKENI. The CDR3 length is 13 residues. Trimming pared 1 base from V and 2 bases from J, leaving 6 bases between. CDR3 nucleotides: TGTGCCAGCTCACCACAACAGACCTACGAGCAGTACTTC. Translated, it gives CASSPQQTYEQYF.

The chain uses TRBV7-3 and TRBJ2-7; TRBD1 aligns across 8 bases. CDR1 is SGHTA and CDR2 is FQGTGA in the germline V gene. This CDR3 is built from 13 residues. V gave up 2 bases and J gave up 9 bases; unmatched junction bases: 6. The CDR3 nucleotides are TGTGCCAGCAGCTTATTACAGGGACAGGCGCAGTACTTC. Amino acids: CASSLLQGQAQYF. The whole variable domain, remainder taken from reference TRBV7-3 and TRBJ2-7, is GAGVSQTPSNKVTEKGKYVELRCDPISGHTALYWYRQSLGQGPEFLIYFQGTGAADDSGLPNDRFFAVRPEGSVSTLKIQRTERGDSAVYLCASSLLQGQAQYFGPGTRLTVT.

This clone came up a few times. The V and J genes are TRBV28 and TRBJ2-7; 8 nucleotides agree with TRBD2. Germline V gene data show CDR1 as MDHEN and CDR2 as SYDVKM. The CDR3 extends over 13 amino acids. V was pared by 6 bases and J by 2 bases, with 3 bases of the junction left unmatched. Here the CDR3 reads CASSPAGAYEQYF. The CDR3 coding sequence is TGTGCCAGCAGCCCAGCGGGGGCCTACGAGCAGTACTTC.

The chain carries TRBV29-1 and TRBJ1-1; D ambiguous. The CDR3 sequence is 13 residues long. V was cut by 3 bases and J by 5 bases, with 13 bases left in between. Germline V CDR1 and CDR2: SQVTM, ANQGSEA. The CDR3 bases are TGCAGCGTTGATCAAGGAAGGCGGACTGAAGCTTTCTTT. Translated: CSVDQGRRTEAFF. The whole variable domain, filled in from reference TRBV29-1 and TRBJ1-1, reads SAVISQKPSRDICQRGTSLTIQCQVDSQVTMMFWYRQQPGQSLTLIATANQGSEATYESGFVIDKFPISRPNLTFSTLTVSNMSPEDSSIYLCSVDQGRRTEAFFGQGTRLTVV.

This clone has just one count. The gene calls are TRBV18 and TRBJ1-2; a weak D match, TRBD1 (5 bases). CDR1 and CDR2 from the germline V gene are KGHSH and LQKENI. The length of the CDR3 is 15 residues. Trimming left V 0 bases short and J 3 bases short, with 11 bases between. The CDR3 loop is CASSPPNRQYYGYTF. DNA for the CDR3: TGTGCCAGCTCACCACCGAATAGACAGTACTATGGCTACACCTTC.

The sample holds a few counts of this clone. The rearrangement links TRBV7-9 to TRBJ2-6, with D unresolved. The V and J ends lost 6 bases and 6 bases respectively, with 9 bases between them. CDR1 is SEHNR, CDR2 FQNEAQ, per germline (reference sequence). This CDR3 is built from 13 residues. CDR3 DNA: TGTGCCAGCAGTCCCCGCGAGGCCAACGTCCTGACTTTC. As protein: CASSPREANVLTF.

This sequence joins TRBV7-3 and TRBJ1-6; TRBD1 matches 9 bases. V trimming: 3 bases; J trimming: 10 bases; junction bases outside the gene matches: 4. The CDR3 runs 14 residues. CDR1 SGHTA and CDR2 FQGTGA come from the germline V gene. The DNA of the CDR3 is TGTGCCAGCAGCTTGGGGACAGGGTGGTCACCCCTCCACTTT. Encoded protein: CASSLGTGWSPLHF. Full variable domain (outside the CDR3, taken from reference TRBV7-3 and TRBJ1-6): GAGVSQTPSNKVTEKGKYVELRCDPISGHTALYWYRQSLGQGPEFLIYFQGTGAADDSGLPNDRFFAVRPEGSVSTLKIQRTERGDSAVYLCASSLGTGWSPLHFGNGTRLTVT.

The chain recombines TRBV5-5 with TRBJ1-4; possible D gene TRBD1, 5 bases. The CDR3 totals 16 residues. V was cut by 0 bases and J by 7 bases, with 16 bases left in between. Per the germline V gene, CDR1 is SGHKS and CDR2 is YYEKEE (reference sequence). Written as DNA, the CDR3 is TGTGCCAGCAGCTTGGGGGTACTTGGGGGAGGTGAAAAACTGTTTTTT. This codes for CASSLGVLGGGEKLFF.

The chain has TRBV7-9 and TRBJ2-3; 7 bases match TRBD2. Trimming took 2 bases from V and 7 from J; bases not matched to a gene: 18. In germline, CDR1 is SEHNR, CDR2 FQNEAQ (reference sequence). CDR3 size: 18 residues. In nucleotides, the CDR3 is TGTGCCAGCAGCTTAAGTAGGGCGGGAGCACCCTTGATGAATACGCAGTATTTT. Amino acids: CASSLSRAGAPLMNTQYF.